This TCR beta chain was identified during a study of OX40 agonist ivuxolimab in advanced cancers. For this clone: Its specificity is unknown.

The CDR3 runs 15 residues. Germline V gives CDR1 SGHDT, CDR2 YYEEEE. Trimming took 4 bases from V and 2 from J; bases not matched to a gene: 5. TCRdb keeps only in-frame clones here, not all; method: immunoSEQ multiplex PCR. Here the sample spans 50,000 to 65,000 clones, 88% being singletons. General study findings and limits: The antigens recognized by the expanded peripheral T cells, that is their antigen specificity, were not determined. Some patients who did not respond also had low normalized T-cell clonal expansion. Average numbers of expanded clones were greater in CD8+ T cells than in CD4+.

The J gene is TRBJ2-1, the V gene TRBV5-6; the match to TRBD2 covers 8 bases. The origin of this receptor is an adult with an advanced solid tumor such as melanoma, head and neck, liver or kidney cancer. Material: CD4+ or CD8+ T cells sorted from blood, obtained in a trial of the OX40 agonist ivuxolimab. CDR3 amino acids: CASSRGRTPYNEQFF. The CDR3 bases are TGTGCCAGCAGCCGCGGGAGGACACCCTACAATGAGCAGTTCTTC.